This T cell receptor (beta chain) was sequenced in a study of T cells after yellow fever vaccination. This clonotype was detected ten times or more. The V segment lost 6 bases and the J segment 0 bases; nucleotides outside the gene matches: 3. The CDR3 consists of 14 residues. Germline V gene sequence: CDR1 ENHRY, CDR2 SYGVKD. The TCR cDNA carried a universal primer site and UMIs from 5'RACE template switching. In TCRdb, the 5' RACE reads were re-called with MiXCR into one record per CDR3 protein. The sample contains 300,000 to 350,000 distinct CDR3 sequences, approximately 4% of which appear only once.

The starting material was PBMCs, obtained 15 days after the yellow fever booster vaccination. The chain joins TRBV10-3 to TRBJ2-3; 7 positions agree with TRBD1. This TCR came from a man between 18 and 29 years old who received the YFV17D yellow fever vaccine. The CDR3 bases are TGTGCCATCAGGGGACAGATGAGCACAGATACGCAGTATTTT. It specifies CAIRGQMSTDTQYF.